Shown below are 5 T cell receptor beta chains from a single sample sequenced in a study of blood T cell repertoires in COVID-19. Repertoires were generated with immunoSEQ multiplex PCR, while TCRdb's copy carries only in-frame clones and drops some. Of tens of thousands of clones listed, approximately 88% are singletons. Material: peripheral blood. These TCRs come from a human donor with active COVID-19. The donor label of this sample is uncertain.

V and J are TRBV28 and TRBJ1-4; 8 bases are shared with TRBD1. J was trimmed by 7 bases and V by 10 bases; bases with no gene match: 17. Per the germline V gene, CDR1 is MDHEN and CDR2 is SYDVKM. The CDR3 covers 16 residues. Here the CDR3 reads CATLADREGGGEKLFF. The CDR3 bases are TGTGCCACCCTAGCGGACAGGGAAGGAGGTGGTGAAAAACTGTTTTTT.

The chain is built from TRBV29-1 and TRBJ2-3, with unresolved D. The CDR3 runs to 13 residues. V lost 2 bases to trimming and J lost 1 base, with 7 bases between them. Germline V gives CDR1 SQVTM, CDR2 ANQGSEA. CDR3 DNA: TGCAGCGTTGAACCGCCGGGCACAGATACGCAGTATTTT. It codes for CSVEPPGTDTQYF.

Worth noting for this clone: At one end the junction does not follow the germline gene, possibly because of a read error. Other nucleotide sequences from this sample produce the same CDR3. The rearrangement links TRBV5-1 to TRBJ2-3, with D possibly being TRBD1 (5 bases). CDR3 length equals 13 residues. Germline V lookup: CDR1 SGHRS, CDR2 YFSETQ. The chain's CDR3 is CASSSQGTDTQYF. DNA of the CDR3: TGCGCCAGCAGCTCCCAGGGAACAGACACGCAGTATTTT.

V is TRBV9 and J is TRBJ2-2, with TRBD1 identical over 9 bases. Losses at the gene ends were 3 bases for V and 4 bases for J; bases not matched to a gene: 4. The CDR3 has 15 residues. Germline CDR1 SGDLS, CDR2 YYNGEE. The CDR3 spells CASSGDRGSTGELFF. In nucleotides, the CDR3 is TGTGCCAGCAGCGGAGACAGGGGGTCCACCGGGGAGCTGTTTTTT.

This clone occurred once. This chain joins TRBV9 and TRBJ2-2; D unclear. V shed 2 bases and J shed 1 base, with 3 bases lying between them. The germline V gene has CDR1 SGDLS and CDR2 YYNGEE. The CDR3 runs to 13 residues. This CDR3 reads CASSVRNTGELFF. DNA for the CDR3: TGTGCCAGCAGCGTGAGGAACACCGGGGAGCTGTTTTTT. Together with reference TRBV9 and TRBJ2-2, the CDR3 gives the full variable domain: DSGVTQTPKHLITATGQRVTLRCSPRSGDLSVYWYQQSLDQGLQFLIQYYNGEERAKGNILERFSAQQFPDLHSELNLSSLELGDSALYFCASSVRNTGELFFGEGSRLTVL.